The 31 T cell receptor beta chains listed next were all sequenced from one sample in a study of identical twins. TCRdb recomputed calls from the 5' RACE reads with MiXCR, one row per CDR3 protein. The table records some 660,000 distinct CDR3 sequences, under 9% of them present only once. These data were likewise used in another study, on yellow fever vaccine responses in identical twins.

The sample consisted of PBMCs. Receptor source: a woman aged 18-29 years in good health.

CDR3 residues: CASSQGQGLSYNEQFF. As DNA, the CDR3 is TGTGCCAGCAGCCAGGGACAGGGGCTATCCTACAATGAGCAGTTCTTC. This chain joins TRBV7-9 and TRBJ2-1; TRBD1 aligns across 10 bases. V was clipped by 5 bases and J by 1 base; unmatched bases: 5. The CDR3 loop spans 16 amino acids. Germline values: CDR1 SEHNR, CDR2 FQNEAQ (reference sequence).

This clonotype was seen only a few times. The V call is TRBV10-3, the J call TRBJ2-1; D gene unclear. CDR1 is ENHRY and CDR2 is SYGVKD in the germline V gene. The V gene lost 0 bases and the J gene lost 10 bases, with 7 bases spanning the gap. There are 12 residues in the CDR3. CDR3 amino acids: CAISESYSEQFF. The CDR3 DNA sequence: TGTGCCATCAGTGAGTCGTATTCCGAGCAGTTCTTC.

This clonotype was counted between two and nine times. This chain connects TRBV3-1 to TRBJ2-1; weak D call: TRBD2 (6 bases). Trimming shortened V by 0 bases and J by 7 bases, and 13 bases separated the two germline ends. The CDR3 runs to 15 residues. From germline, CDR1 is LGHDT and CDR2 YNNKEL (reference sequence). The CDR3 DNA sequence: TGTGCCAGCAGCCAAGAGATCATTGGGGGGAATGAGCAGTTCTTC. Amino acid sequence: CASSQEIIGGNEQFF.

The chain recombines TRBV7-9 with TRBJ2-6, with unresolved D. The CDR3 sequence is 17 residues long. The V end was cut by 5 bases, the J end by 0 bases, with 14 bases between. CDR1 SEHNR and CDR2 FQNEAQ come from the germline V gene (reference sequence). The CDR3 reads CASSLTRSSSGANVLTF. CDR3 bases: TGTGCCAGCAGCCTAACACGTTCCAGCTCTGGGGCCAACGTCCTGACTTTC. The full variable domain, with the rest looked up from reference TRBV7-9 and TRBJ2-6, is DTGVSQNPRHKITKRGQNVTFRCDPISEHNRLYWYRQTLGQGPEFLTYFQNEAQLEKSRLLSDRFSAERPKGSFSTLEIQRTEQGDSAMYLCASSLTRSSSGANVLTFGAGSRLTVL.

The V call is TRBV27, the J call TRBJ2-1; TRBD2 matches at 11 bases. CDR3 length: 15 residues. V trimming: 6 bases; J trimming: 4 bases; junction bases outside the gene matches: 5. CDR1 and CDR2 (germline): MNHEY, SMNVEV (reference sequence). The CDR3: CASRIAGGLYNEQFF. For the CDR3, the DNA is TGTGCCAGCAGAATAGCGGGAGGGCTATACAATGAGCAGTTCTTC.

The J gene is TRBJ2-7, the V gene TRBV11-2, with TRBD2 matching over 14 bases. V dropped 5 bases and J dropped 4; count of bases not matched to a gene: 19. Germline CDR1 is SGHAT and CDR2 is FQNNGV. This CDR3 comprises 20 residues. The CDR3 is CASSHTRLAGGPKQTYEQYF. The CDR3 coding sequence is TGTGCCAGCAGCCACACTCGACTAGCGGGAGGGCCGAAGCAGACTTACGAGCAGTACTTC.

This clonotype has more than one count but fewer than ten. The chain employs TRBV5-4 and TRBJ1-1; D gene ambiguous. CDR3 length: 12 amino acids. V was clipped by 4 bases and J by 5 bases, with 9 bases between them. The germline V gene encodes CDR1 SGHNT and CDR2 YYREEE (reference sequence). CDR3 region: CASSRGPTEAFF. DNA of the CDR3: TGTGCCAGCAGCCGGGGTCCGACTGAAGCTTTCTTT.

This clonotype was seen only a few times. The gene calls are TRBV6-2 or TRBV6-3 and TRBJ2-1, with D unclear. Germline CDR1 is MNHEY and CDR2 is SVGEGT. V dropped 8 bases and J dropped 7 bases, with 9 bases sitting between them. CDR3 length: 11 amino acids. The CDR3 sequence: CASGRPNEQFF. The CDR3 nucleotides read TGTGCCAGCGGACGGCCAAATGAGCAGTTCTTC.

This clonotype has at least ten counts. V usage is TRBV20-1 and J usage is TRBJ2-1; 9 bases map to TRBD2. The germline V gene has CDR1 DFQATT and CDR2 SNEGSKA (reference sequence). The V gene end was trimmed by 3 bases and the J gene end by 4 bases; junction bases not matched to a gene: 10. This CDR3 comprises 16 residues. Here the CDR3 reads CSASSVAGGYYNEQFF. CDR3 nucleotide sequence: TGCAGTGCTAGCAGCGTGGCGGGAGGGTATTACAATGAGCAGTTCTTC.

The genes are TRBV6-1 and TRBJ1-5; the D gene is possibly TRBD1 (6 bases). The CDR3 length is 14 residues. The V gene lost 7 bases and the J gene lost 2 bases, with 12 bases spanning the gap. Looked up from germline, CDR1 is MNHNS and CDR2 is SASEGT. This CDR3 is CASTTGFGNQPQHF. The CDR3 nucleotides read TGTGCCAGCACCACAGGGTTTGGCAATCAGCCCCAGCATTTT.

This clonotype was detected ten times or more. V is TRBV10-3 and J is TRBJ2-2, with D perhaps matching TRBD1 (5 bases). Germline-derived CDR1 and CDR2 are ENHRY and SYGVKD. Trimming removed 4 bases from V and 1 base from J, with 10 bases in between. CDR3 size: 15 residues. The CDR3 here is CAISGRTQNTGELFF. The CDR3, as DNA: TGTGCCATCAGTGGACGGACACAGAACACCGGGGAGCTGTTTTTT.

This clonotype was seen ten or more times. The genes are TRBV6-1 and TRBJ2-1; D is ambiguous. The CDR3 consists of 16 residues. Germline-derived CDR1 and CDR2 are MNHNS and SASEGT. The V end lost 6 bases, the J end lost 0 bases, and 15 bases lay between the germline ends. CDR3 region: CASSPRLMSSYNEQFF. The CDR3 coding sequence is TGTGCCAGCAGCCCCAGACTGATGAGCTCCTACAATGAGCAGTTCTTC.

About this clonotype itself: A read error may be the cause here, since a much bigger clone is one base away. The chain joins TRBV30 to TRBJ2-1; D is uncertain. The germline CDR1 and CDR2 sequences are GTSNPN and SVGIG (reference sequence). Trimming cost V 3 bases and J 3 bases, with 9 bases left between them. The CDR3 sequence is 13 residues long. The CDR3 spells CAWSRALYNEQFF. The CDR3 DNA sequence: TGTGCCTGGAGCCGGGCCCTCTACAATGAGCAGTTCTTC.

V is TRBV25-1 and J is TRBJ2-4; 7 nucleotides align to TRBD2. The CDR3 spans 15 residues. Per the germline V gene, CDR1 is MGHDK and CDR2 is SYGVNS. V lost 1 base to trimming and J lost 8 bases; unmatched junction nucleotides: 8. In DNA form, the CDR3 reads TGTGCCAGCAGTGAATCATGGCCAGGGAGGGACATTCAGTACTTC. It encodes CASSESWPGRDIQYF.

This clonotype was counted at least ten times. The chain employs TRBV9 and TRBJ2-1, with D possibly matching TRBD1 (5 bases). Trimming took off 0 bases at V and 7 bases at J, with 14 bases between the two ends. Germline CDR1 and CDR2: SGDLS and YYNGEE. The CDR3 totals 15 residues. Here the CDR3 DNA reads TGTGCCAGCAGCGTAGAACAGGTGCCTCTGAATGAGCAGTTCTTC. Translating gives CASSVEQVPLNEQFF.

Many counts were recorded for this clonotype. The chain employs TRBV5-1 and TRBJ2-3, with TRBD2 identical over 9 bases. V lost 0 bases and J lost 8; bases outside the gene matches: 7. This CDR3 has 15 residues. Germline V lookup: CDR1 SGHRS, CDR2 YFSETQ. CDR3 coding DNA: TGCGCCAGCAGCTTGGAGACTAGCGGTTCCCCTACGCAGTATTTT. Translation gives CASSLETSGSPTQYF.

The chain joins TRBV4-3 to TRBJ2-2; no firm D call. Trimming cost V 1 base and J 2 bases, with 11 bases left between them. The CDR3 is made up of 16 amino acids. CDR1 is LGHNA and CDR2 is YSLEER in the germline V gene. The CDR3 DNA is TGCGCCAGCAGCCAAGTCGGTATTACCAACACCGGGGAGCTGTTTTTT. It encodes CASSQVGITNTGELFF.

This clonotype occurred a few times. The chain uses TRBV7-2 and TRBJ2-3, with 10 bases identical to TRBD2. Losses at the gene ends were 1 base for V and 4 bases for J; bases not matched to a gene: 5. The germline V gene encodes CDR1 SGHTA and CDR2 FQGNSA. The length of the CDR3 is 16 residues. The CDR3 bases are TGTGCCAGCAGCTTAGTATTAGCGGGGGGCTCAGATACGCAGTATTTT. It encodes CASSLVLAGGSDTQYF.

V gene TRBV11-2 combines with J gene TRBJ2-3, with TRBD2 identical over 9 bases. J was trimmed by 13 bases and V by 5 bases; bases with no gene match: 16. Germline V gene sequence: CDR1 SGHAT, CDR2 FQNNGV. The CDR3 is 15 amino acids. Here the CDR3 reads CASSGTMLAGNVEYF. CDR3 nucleotide sequence: TGTGCCAGCAGCGGGACCATGCTAGCGGGGAATGTAGAGTATTTT.

As DNA, the CDR3 is TGTGCCAGCAGGGACACACTGGGGCAGCCCCAGCATTTT. Its translation: CASRDTLGQPQHF. J is TRBJ1-5 and V is TRBV12-3 or TRBV12-4; TRBD1 might be the D (5 bases). The CDR3 extends over 13 amino acids. Between the trimmed V and J ends, which lost 6 bases and 7 bases, there was a span of 13 bases.

V is TRBV5-1 and J is TRBJ2-1; 9 nucleotides agree with TRBD2. V gave up 0 bases and J gave up 9 bases; unmatched junction bases: 13. Germline V CDR1 and CDR2: SGHRS, YFSETQ. The CDR3 has 17 amino acids. The CDR3 region is CASSLGSSRVAGAEQFF. CDR3 bases: TGCGCCAGCAGCTTGGGCTCCAGTCGGGTAGCGGGAGCTGAGCAGTTCTTC.

This clonotype was counted a few times. The chain joins TRBV11-2 to TRBJ1-1, with a possible D match to TRBD1 (6 bases). This CDR3 is 12 amino acids long. From germline, CDR1 is SGHAT and CDR2 FQNNGV. V shed 5 bases and J shed 7 bases, with 11 bases lying between them. Written as DNA, the CDR3 is TGTGCCAGCAGCCTCCAGGGGATTGAAGCTTTCTTT. Translated: CASSLQGIEAFF.

This clonotype was seen more than once but under ten times. The V gene is TRBV7-2, the J gene TRBJ2-2; no clear D gene. With 5 bases removed from V and 6 bases from J, the gap between germline ends came to 7 bases. CDR1 is SGHTA, CDR2 FQGNSA, per germline. The CDR3 is 12 amino acids. The CDR3 reads CASSRASGELFF. CDR3 in DNA: TGTGCCAGCAGCCGAGCCTCCGGGGAGCTGTTTTTT.

CDR3 loop: CASSPTGQGGHEQYF. CDR3 nucleotides: TGTGCCAGCAGTCCGACGGGACAGGGTGGTCACGAGCAGTACTTC. The chain recombines TRBV12-3 or TRBV12-4 with TRBJ2-7; TRBD1 matches at 9 bases. V shed 5 bases, J shed 5 bases, and the junction held 10 bases outside the gene matches. This CDR3 has 15 amino acids.

The table lists this clonotype with many counts. The CDR3 DNA reads TGTGCCAGCAGCTTATATTCTTGGGGCTACAATGAGCAGTTCTTC. Translation gives CASSLYSWGYNEQFF. The chain has TRBV7-8 and TRBJ2-1, with no clear D. Germline V gene data show CDR1 as SGHVS and CDR2 as FQNEAQ. CDR3 length: 15 amino acids. The ends were cut back, 2 bases at V and 3 bases at J, with 11 bases in the middle.

This clonotype was counted ten times or more. The chain uses TRBV3-1 and TRBJ2-1, with TRBD2 matching 11 bases. This CDR3 has 15 residues. V was clipped by 4 bases and J by 10 bases; unmatched bases: 9. CDR1 and CDR2 (germline): LGHDT, YNNKEL (reference sequence). CDR3 DNA sequence: TGTGCCAGCAGCCCATCTAGCGGGAGGCCGGGGGAGCAGTTCTTC. This encodes CASSPSSGRPGEQFF.

At least ten counts were recorded for this clonotype. The J gene is TRBJ2-1, the V gene TRBV4-2, with 7 bases identical to TRBD2. The CDR3 extends over 15 amino acids. The trim removed 4 bases at V and 6 bases at J, leaving 9 bases unmatched. Germline lookup yields CDR1 LGHNA and CDR2 YNFKEQ. CDR3 residues: CASSLELGGTNEQFF. CDR3 nucleotides: TGTGCCAGCAGCCTTGAGCTGGGGGGGACCAATGAGCAGTTCTTC.

The CDR3 coding sequence is TGTGCCAGCAGTGAATGGCCTAGCCAAGAGACCCAGTACTTC. Its translation: CASSEWPSQETQYF. This chain joins TRBV2 and TRBJ2-5; D gene ambiguous. Germline lookup yields CDR1 SNHLY and CDR2 FYNNEI. V lost 2 bases and J 1 base, leaving 8 bases between the germline ends. The CDR3 is 14 residues long. The full variable domain, completed using reference TRBV2 and TRBJ2-5, is EPEVTQTPSHQVTQMGQEVILRCVPISNHLYFYWYRQILGQKVEFLVSFYNNEISEKSEIFDDQFSVERPDGSNFTLKIRSTKLEDSAMYFCASSEWPSQETQYFGPGTRLLVL.

This clonotype appeared a few times. The chain joins TRBV27 to TRBJ2-1, with a possible D match to TRBD2 (6 bases). The germline gives CDR1 MNHEY, CDR2 SMNVEV (reference sequence). The CDR3 runs to 16 residues. With 5 bases removed from V and 0 bases from J, the gap between germline ends came to 14 bases. The CDR3, as DNA: TGTGCCAGCAGTAAATTCACCGGGAGCTCCTACAATGAGCAGTTCTTC. It yields the protein CASSKFTGSSYNEQFF.

This sequence joins TRBV10-3 and TRBJ2-5; D is unresolved. The V end lost 6 bases, the J end lost 1 base, and 15 bases lay between the germline ends. The CDR3 length is 15 residues. Germline CDR1 reads ENHRY; CDR2 reads SYGVKD. CDR3 loop: CAISPRPASQETQYF. CDR3 coding DNA: TGTGCCATCAGCCCGAGGCCAGCCTCCCAAGAGACCCAGTACTTC.

The V gene is TRBV7-8, the J gene TRBJ2-2; 10 bases are a match to TRBD1. CDR3 length: 15 amino acids. Looked up from germline, CDR1 is SGHVS and CDR2 is FQNEAQ. The V segment lost 5 bases and the J segment 5 bases; nucleotides outside the gene matches: 5. CDR3 amino acids: CASSRQGAPTGELFF. CDR3 nucleotides: TGTGCCAGCAGCCGACAGGGGGCGCCGACCGGGGAGCTGTTTTTT.